The sample holds a few counts of the clone carrying this T cell receptor (beta chain). The data were obtained in a study of cytotoxic CD8 clonotypes in ibrutinib-treated CLL. Only in-frame clones appear in the TCRdb table, and some are missing; sequencing was by immunoSEQ multiplex PCR. The sample consists of over 25,000 clones, 70% to 80% of them appearing once. The germline V gene has CDR1 SEHNR and CDR2 FQNEAQ (reference sequence). The CDR3 consists of 14 residues. Trimming pared 2 bases from V and 9 bases from J, leaving 11 bases between. The chain has TRBV7-9 and TRBJ1-6; D is perhaps TRBD1 (5 bases). Material: PBMCs, obtained after 36 months of ibrutinib treatment. This TCR came from a human donor with chronic lymphocytic leukemia. The CDR3 loop reads CASSLSDTSSPLHF. For the CDR3, the DNA is TGTGCCAGCAGCTTATCGGACACGAGTTCACCCCTCCACTTT.